This T cell receptor beta chain appears in the sequencing data of a study of control samples from healthy donors and cancer patients (TCRdb year 2020). A word on this clone: Its recognized antigen is unknown. No much larger clone exists at a distance of one base, and base qualities are not known.

There are 15 amino acids in the CDR3, from cysteine to phenylalanine inclusive. Of the read, only the CDR3 DNA is kept; its 45 bases are in frame from base 1. For this chain, trimming is 2 bases at the V end and 7 bases at the J end, and the number of junction bases without a gene match is 7. The germline V gene (reference sequence) gives CDR1 as PRHDT and CDR2 as FYEKMQ. To prepare the library, the immunoSEQ multiplex PCR assay was applied. The immuneACCESS repertoire file appears here via TCRdb, limited to in-frame rearrangements. These files lack a portion of the clones; in checked studies, under half of the deficit traces to unresolved V genes, and the cause of the others is not known. Across this sample there are roughly 170,000 clones, with over 80% seen only once. The ten top clones hold more than 1.2% of the sample.

The specimen sequenced was blood. The clonotype originates from a man between 18 and 35 years old in good health. The rearranged segments are TRBV13 and TRBJ1-2; 10 of the junction bases match TRBD1. CDR3 loop: CASSLMRQGAGGYTF. The bases are TGTGCCAGCAGCTTAATGCGACAGGGGGCAGGTGGCTACACCTTC.